This TCR beta chain was captured by sequencing in a study of T cells after posttransplantation cyclophosphamide. Study observations and caveats: Donor-recipient repertoire similarity was low at 1-2 months, rising over year one. Recipient CMV seropositivity and CMV reactivation strongly tracked TRB clonality. Tissue-infiltrating T cells from skin or gut overlapped little with blood T cells.

Trimming shortened V by 5 bases and J by 0 bases, and 7 bases separated the two germline ends. The CDR3 covers 14 residues. Germline V gene sequence: CDR1 SGHAT, CDR2 FQNNGV. The data were produced by immunoSEQ multiplex PCR, yet TCRdb's version contains in-frame clones alone and is incomplete. Of around 20,000 clones listed, over 80% were seen once; the top ten hold about 9.1%. Worth noting for this clone: Its antigen is not known.

The sequencing input was memory CD4+ T cells sorted from blood. The clonotype comes from a young man in good health and a related stem cell transplant donor. The chain joins TRBV11-2 to TRBJ2-2; possibly TRBD2 for D (5 bases). The CDR3 sequence: CASSLASNTGELFF. The DNA of the CDR3 is TGTGCCAGCAGCCTAGCTTCGAACACCGGGGAGCTGTTTTTT.